These T cell receptor beta chains were read from a single sample in a study of T cell changes during pregnancy in multiple sclerosis. This table comes from immunoSEQ multiplex PCR, and its TCRdb copy is limited to in-frame clones, with some not included. This table has about 52,000 clones, 92% appearing once. The sample consisted of CD4+ T cells from peripheral blood mononuclear cells, taken after pregnancy. These receptor sequences come from a female donor in good health, enrolled as a control in a pregnancy study. Both conserved end residues are part of each CDR3. A D gene is named only where the DNA matches it firmly. Expanded clones are given a class, and other clones once, few, many or no size at all.

size: -; D: TRBD1; V: TRBV15; length: 15; J: TRBJ1-4; DNA: TGTGCCACCAGCAGAGAGACAGGGCTTAATGAAAAACTGTTTTTT; CDR3: CATSRETGLNEKLFF
size: -; D: -; V: TRBV4-3; length: 15; J: TRBJ2-3; DNA: TGCGCCAGCAGCCAAGATAGGACTTACACAGATACGCAGTATTTT; CDR3: CASSQDRTYTDTQYF
size: -; D: TRBD1; V: TRBV23-1; length: 17; J: TRBJ2-7; DNA: TGCGCCAGCAGTCCCCCCCTACTCGAGACAGGGATCTACGAGCAGTACTTC; CDR3: CASSPPLLETGIYEQYF
size: -; D: TRBD2; V: TRBV5-1; length: 14; J: TRBJ2-5; DNA: TGCGCCAGCAGCCTGACTAGCGGGCAAGAGACCCAGTACTTC; CDR3: CASSLTSGQETQYF
size: -; D: -; V: TRBV7-9; length: 18; J: TRBJ2-6; DNA: TGTGCCAGCAGCTCCTCCCGACAGGACAACTCTGGGGCCAACGTCCTGACTTTC; CDR3: CASSSSRQDNSGANVLTF
size: -; D: TRBD2; V: TRBV4-2; length: 21; J: TRBJ2-4; DNA: TGTGCCAGCAGCCAAGAGGTCCCGGGACTAGCGGGGATACTAGCCAAAAACATTCAGTACTTC; CDR3: CASSQEVPGLAGILAKNIQYF
size: -; D: -; V: TRBV2; length: 16; J: TRBJ1-6; DNA: TGTGCCAGCAGCGAGCCCGGACAGAGGGTTAATTCACCCCTCCACTTT; CDR3: CASSEPGQRVNSPLHF
size: -; D: -; V: TRBV2; length: 14; J: TRBJ1-4; DNA: TGTGCCAGCAGGGAGGGGATGCCTAATGAAAAACTGTTTTTT; CDR3: CASREGMPNEKLFF
size: -; D: -; V: TRBV18; length: 15; J: TRBJ1-2; DNA: TGTGCCAGCTCAATACAGGGCATCGGATTAGATGGCTACACCTTC; CDR3: CASSIQGIGLDGYTF
size: -; D: -; V: TRBV4-1; length: 16; J: TRBJ2-7; DNA: TGCGCCAGCAGCCAAGATTCAGGATTGTTCTCCTACGAGCAGTACTTC; CDR3: CASSQDSGLFSYEQYF
size: -; D: -; V: TRBV9; length: 14; J: TRBJ1-6; DNA: TGTGCCAGCAGCGTAACAGGCCCCAATTCACCCCTCCACTTT; CDR3: CASSVTGPNSPLHF
size: -; D: TRBD2; V: TRBV6-5; length: 16; J: TRBJ2-1; DNA: TGTGCCAGCAGTTCTCCCGGGACTAGTATATACAATGAGCAGTTCTTC; CDR3: CASSSPGTSIYNEQFF
size: -; D: -; V: TRBV6-5; length: 13; J: TRBJ2-3; DNA: TGTGCCAGCACCAGGGGGAGCGGGGGTACGCAGTATTTT; CDR3: CASTRGSGGTQYF
size: -; D: TRBD1; V: TRBV6-5; length: 14; J: TRBJ2-5; DNA: TGTGCCAGCAGACCGGACAGGGGGTCCCGTACCCAGTACTTC; CDR3: CASRPDRGSRTQYF
size: -; D: TRBD2; V: TRBV2; length: 16; J: TRBJ2-2; DNA: TGTGCCAGCAGTCTTAGCGGGGGCTGGAACACCGGGGAGCTGTTTTTT; CDR3: CASSLSGGWNTGELFF
size: -; D: -; V: TRBV18; length: 15; J: TRBJ2-7; DNA: TGTGCCAGCTCACCGCAAGGAGACAGCTCCTACGAGCAGTACTTC; CDR3: CASSPQGDSSYEQYF
size: -; D: -; V: TRBV15; length: 13; J: TRBJ1-5; DNA: TGTGCCACCACCCTTACCGGGGATCAGCCCCAGCATTTT; CDR3: CATTLTGDQPQHF
size: -; D: -; V: TRBV4-1; length: 17; J: TRBJ2-1; DNA: TGCGCCAGCAGCCAAGATAGAACGGTTTCCTCCTACAATGAGCAGTTCTTC; CDR3: CASSQDRTVSSYNEQFF
size: -; D: -; V: TRBV5-4; length: 11; J: TRBJ2-5; DNA: TGTGCCAGCAGCTTTAGAGAGACCCAGTACTTC; CDR3: CASSFRETQYF
size: -; D: -; V: TRBV9; length: 17; J: TRBJ2-1; DNA: TGTGCCAGCAGCGTAGACGAAGGCGGGGGCCTTTACAATGAGCAGTTCTTC; CDR3: CASSVDEGGGLYNEQFF
size: once; D: -; V: TRBV20-1; length: 10; J: TRBJ2-5; DNA: TGCAGTGGGCTCCAAGAGACCCAGTACTTC; CDR3: CSGLQETQYF
size: -; D: -; V: TRBV18; length: 17; J: TRBJ1-3; DNA: TGTGCCAGCTCACCACCGGGACAAGCAAGCTCTGGAAACACCATATATTTT; CDR3: CASSPPGQASSGNTIYF
size: -; D: -; V: TRBV15; length: 14; J: TRBJ2-5; DNA: TGTGCCACCAGCAGACCTGGACTCCAAGAGACCCAGTACTTC; CDR3: CATSRPGLQETQYF
size: -; D: -; V: TRBV19; length: 13; J: TRBJ2-5; DNA: TGTGCCAGTATTGGGACACTCGAAGAGACCCAGTACTTC; CDR3: CASIGTLEETQYF
size: -; D: -; V: TRBV7-2; length: 14; J: TRBJ2-3; DNA: TGTGCCAGCAGCTTAGCGGGGGGAACAGATACGCAGTATTTT; CDR3: CASSLAGGTDTQYF
size: once; D: -; V: TRBV28; length: 16; J: TRBJ1-1; DNA: TGTGCCAGCAGTTTAGCGGGGAGGACACCGAACACTGAAGCTTTCTTT; CDR3: CASSLAGRTPNTEAFF
size: -; D: TRBD2; V: TRBV7-3; length: 15; J: TRBJ2-1; DNA: TGTGCCAGCACCCTAAGCGGGGGGGTAGACAATGAGCAGTTCTTC; CDR3: CASTLSGGVDNEQFF
size: -; D: -; V: TRBV7-2; length: 15; J: TRBJ1-4; DNA: TGTGCCAGCAGCTTAGGTGGCAGCCCAGGGGAAAAACTGTTTTTT; CDR3: CASSLGGSPGEKLFF
size: -; D: TRBD1; V: TRBV28; length: 15; J: TRBJ1-4; DNA: TGTGCCAGCAGCTCCCCGGAGGGGGCGGCTAGAAAACTGTTTTTT; CDR3: CASSSPEGAARKLFF